The rows below give T cell receptor beta chains drawn from one sample of a study of blood T cell repertoires in COVID-19. Data came from immunoSEQ multiplex PCR; TCRdb stores just in-frame clones and leaves some out. The table shows tens of thousands of clones, with more than 75% occurring only once. Sequencing was performed on peripheral blood. These receptors all come from a human donor with active COVID-19. The donor label of this sample is uncertain. CDR3s include the opening cysteine and the closing phenylalanine or tryptophan. Fields, in order: J gene, D gene, clone size, V gene, CDR3 DNA, CDR3 protein. A D gene is named only where the DNA matches it firmly. Clone size is given for some rows only: seen once, a few or many times, or a class if the clone is expanded.

TRBJ2-3 | NA | NA | TRBV4-1 | TGCGCCAGCAGCCAAGACGGGTCTGCTGGCGATACGCAGTATTTT | CASSQDGSAGDTQYF
TRBJ2-7 | NA | few | TRBV4-2 | TGTGCCAGCAGCCCTGACCCAGGGCTACCCTACGAGCAGTACTTC | CASSPDPGLPYEQYF
TRBJ1-2 | TRBD1 | NA | TRBV19 | TGTGCCAGTAGTGAACAGGGGGCCAACTATGGCTACACCTTC | CASSEQGANYGYTF
TRBJ2-7 | TRBD1 | NA | TRBV9 | TGTGCCAGCAGCGTAGAAGGGACAGGGCTCGACGAGCAGTACTTC | CASSVEGTGLDEQYF
TRBJ2-1 | TRBD2 | NA | TRBV2 | TGTGCCAAGGGGACTAGCGGGGGGTCCTACAATGAGCAGTTCTTC | CAKGTSGGSYNEQFF
TRBJ2-3 | TRBD1 | once | TRBV5-5 | TGTGCCAGCAGCTTAAGGGACAGGGGCACAGATACGCAGTATTTT | CASSLRDRGTDTQYF
TRBJ1-4 | TRBD1 | NA | TRBV7-6 | TGTGCCAGCAGCCCGAACAGGGGATCTAATGAAAAACTGTTTTTT | CASSPNRGSNEKLFF
TRBJ2-1 | TRBD1 | NA | TRBV10-1 | TGCGCCAGCAGTGGGCGTTGGGGGACAGGGAGTGGGAATGAGCAGTTCTTC | CASSGRWGTGSGNEQFF
TRBJ1-3 | NA | NA | TRBV4-1 | TGCGCCAGCAGCCAAGGCGGCAGGGCATCTGGAAACACCATATATTTT | CASSQGGRASGNTIYF
TRBJ1-1 | NA | NA | TRBV5-6 | TGTGCCAGCAGCTCGGACACAATGAACACTGAAGCTTTCTTT | CASSSDTMNTEAFF
TRBJ2-1 | TRBD2 | NA | TRBV28 | TGTGCCAGCAGCCGCGGGGGGCTTGGATCCAATGAGCAGTTCTTC | CASSRGGLGSNEQFF
TRBJ2-7 | NA | NA | TRBV4-1 | TGCGCCAGCAGCCAAGATCCTAACAGGGAATACGAGCAGTACTTC | CASSQDPNREYEQYF
TRBJ2-2 | NA | NA | TRBV6-6 | TGTGCCAGCGGCGGCGGGGAGCTGTTTTTT | CASGGGELFF
TRBJ1-2 | NA | NA | TRBV4-1 | TGCGCCAGCAGCCAAGTTCCCGGGAACTATGGCTACACCTTC | CASSQVPGNYGYTF
TRBJ2-7 | TRBD2 | NA | TRBV7-9 | TGTGCCAGCAGTTCTCGAGGCGGGGGGAAGGGCTCCTACGAGCAGTACTTC | CASSSRGGGKGSYEQYF
TRBJ2-7 | NA | NA | TRBV7-9 | TGTGCCAGCAGCTCTCAGGGCTACGAGCAGTACTTC | CASSSQGYEQYF
TRBJ2-2 | NA | NA | TRBV4-3 | TGCGCCAGCAGCCAACGGATGGCGATCCTAGGGAACACCGGGGAGCTGTTTTTT | CASSQRMAILGNTGELFF
TRBJ1-6 | TRBD1 | NA | TRBV2 | TGTGCCAGCAGGACCCGGGACAGGAGCTCCTATAATTCACCCCTCCACTTT | CASRTRDRSSYNSPLHF
TRBJ1-2 | NA | NA | TRBV4-2 | TGTGCCAGCAGCCAAGAAACGGTCCAGGCTCAACGGGGCTACACCTTC | CASSQETVQAQRGYTF
TRBJ1-3 | TRBD1 | NA | TRBV7-2 | TGTGCCAGCAGCCCTACGACAGGGTCAAGGAACACCATATATTTT | CASSPTTGSRNTIYF
TRBJ2-5 | TRBD2 | few | TRBV7-2 | TGTGCCAGCAGCGCGGGGGGAGCAGCGGAGACCCAGTACTTC | CASSAGGAAETQYF
TRBJ2-4 | NA | NA | TRBV7-2 | TGTGCCAGCAGCTTAGGTGGGGGGGCCGCCATTCAGTACTTC | CASSLGGGAAIQYF
TRBJ1-1 | TRBD1 | once | TRBV29-1 | TGCAGCGTGAACCGACAGGGGGTATATACTGAAGCTTTCTTT | CSVNRQGVYTEAFF
TRBJ2-5 | NA | NA | TRBV6-5 | TGTGCCAGCACCCACGGGACACCAAAAGAGACCCAGTACTTC | CASTHGTPKETQYF
TRBJ2-7 | NA | NA | TRBV4-3 | TGCGCCAGCACCATAGACAGAACCTACGAGCAGTACTTC | CASTIDRTYEQYF
TRBJ2-3 | NA | NA | TRBV4-3 | TGCGCCAGCAGCCAAGGAGGAGGGGGGGCCTCGGCGCAGTATTTT | CASSQGGGGASAQYF
TRBJ2-3 | TRBD2 | NA | TRBV19 | TGTGCCAGCAAAACCAGGGGAGCGGGGGGTAAAATAGGGGATACGCAGTATTTT | CASKTRGAGGKIGDTQYF
TRBJ2-7 | TRBD2 | NA | TRBV18 | TGTGCCAGCTCACCACCGTTGGGCGGGGGCTCCTACGAGCAGTACTTC | CASSPPLGGGSYEQYF
TRBJ2-3 | TRBD2 | few | TRBV4-3 | TGCGCCAGCAGCCAACGAGGGGTTCGCGGGGGGCGCACAGATACGCAGTATTTT | CASSQRGVRGGRTDTQYF
TRBJ1-1 | TRBD1 | NA | TRBV3-1/TRBV3-2 | TGTGCCAGCAGCCAACTAGGACAGGGGTATATGAACACTGAAGCTTTCTTT | CASSQLGQGYMNTEAFF
TRBJ2-1 | TRBD2 | NA | TRBV10-1 | TGCGCCAGCAGTGGACTAGCGGGGAAACATGAGCAGTTCTTC | CASSGLAGKHEQFF
TRBJ2-7 | NA | NA | TRBV7-6 | TGTGCCAGCAGCTTAGTCCCCGGACAGAGCTACGAGCAGTACTTC | CASSLVPGQSYEQYF
TRBJ1-5 | NA | NA | TRBV6-2/TRBV6-3 | TGTGCCAGCAGTTCCCGATTCACAGTTAGCAATCAGCCCCAGCATTTT | CASSSRFTVSNQPQHF
TRBJ2-3 | TRBD2 | NA | TRBV11-2 | TGTGCCAGCAGCTTAACTAGCGGGGGGGCCATAGATACGCAGTATTTT | CASSLTSGGAIDTQYF
TRBJ2-7 | TRBD1 | few | TRBV6-6 | TGTGCCAGCAGTATATGGGACAGGGCCTACGAGCAGTACTTC | CASSIWDRAYEQYF
TRBJ1-1 | NA | NA | TRBV4-3 | TGCGCCAGCAGCCCCGCCTCGGGGGGCCGCGGCACTGAAGCTTTCTTT | CASSPASGGRGTEAFF
TRBJ2-7 | TRBD2 | NA | TRBV2 | TGTGCCAGCAAGGGACTAGCCTACGAGCAGTACTTC | CASKGLAYEQYF
TRBJ1-6 | TRBD1 | NA | TRBV7-3 | TGTGCCAGCAGTTCACGGGGGGACAGGACAAATTCACCCCTCCACTTT | CASSSRGDRTNSPLHF
TRBJ1-2 | NA | NA | TRBV9 | TGTGCCAGCAGCGTAGGAGGAGGGAGGAAGTCGGATGGCTACACCTTC | CASSVGGGRKSDGYTF
TRBJ2-3 | NA | NA | TRBV7-8 | TGTGCCAGCAGCTTAGAACAGTTCACAGATACGCAGTATTTT | CASSLEQFTDTQYF
TRBJ1-5 | NA | NA | TRBV3-1/TRBV3-2 | TGTGCCAGCAGGCCCACAACAGGTTTCCAGCCCCAGCATTTT | CASRPTTGFQPQHF
TRBJ2-5 | NA | NA | TRBV2 | TGTGCCAGCAGTGAATTGCGTCTAGAGACCCAGTACTTC | CASSELRLETQYF
TRBJ2-1 | NA | NA | TRBV7-9 | TGTGCCAGCAGCTTAGACTTCCATGAGCAGTTCTTC | CASSLDFHEQFF
TRBJ2-1 | TRBD2 | NA | TRBV5-4 | TGTGCCAGCAGCTTGGATCTAGCGGGGGGGCTCGGCGAGCAGTTCTTC | CASSLDLAGGLGEQFF
TRBJ1-3 | NA | NA | TRBV2 | TGTGCCAGCATCGCAGAACGCTCTGGAAACACCATATATTTT | CASIAERSGNTIYF
TRBJ1-3 | NA | NA | TRBV4-3 | TGCGCCAGCAGCCAAGATTTCATCATGTCTAGTGGAAACACCATATATTTT | CASSQDFIMSSGNTIYF
TRBJ1-1 | NA | NA | TRBV5-1 | TGCGCCAGCAGCCGCTACCCGCAGGGGAACACTGAAGCTTTCTTT | CASSRYPQGNTEAFF
TRBJ1-2 | TRBD1 | NA | TRBV6-2/TRBV6-3 | TGTGCCAGCAGCTCGACAGGGTATTATGGCTACACCTTC | CASSSTGYYGYTF
TRBJ1-1 | NA | NA | TRBV4-1 | TGCGCCAGCAGCCAGATTGGGGAGTCCCCTGAAGCTTTCTTT | CASSQIGESPEAFF
TRBJ2-5 | TRBD2 | NA | TRBV5-1 | TGCGCCAGCAGCTTGGGCCTAGCGGGGGGACAAGAGACCCAGTACTTC | CASSLGLAGGQETQYF
TRBJ2-3 | NA | NA | TRBV12-5 | TGTGCTAGTGGTTCCCCTGAGGCAGGGCTTGTCACAGATACGCAGTATTTT | CASGSPEAGLVTDTQYF
TRBJ1-4 | NA | NA | TRBV5-6 | TGTGCCAGCAGCTTGCTAGGAAAACTGTTTTTT | CASSLLGKLFF
TRBJ2-7 | TRBD2 | NA | TRBV6-5 | TGTGCCAGCAGTTACTCTAGCGGGGGGAAAACCTACGAGCAGTACTTC | CASSYSSGGKTYEQYF